These 16 T cell receptor beta chains share one sample of origin, sequenced in a study of T cell clonality in common variable immunodeficiency. Study-wide results and caveats: In common variable immunodeficiency, TCR beta chains reportedly carried fewer deletions and N-nucleotide insertions.

Antigens for these TCRs are unknown. Here immunoSEQ multiplex PCR was the method, and the copy in TCRdb shows in-frame clones only, minus some. This sample has 30,000 to 40,000 clones, each found more than once. What was sequenced was peripheral blood mononuclear cells. The source is a human donor with common variable immunodeficiency.

In its sample, this clone was seen many times. Partial CDR3 DNA: TGCAGTGCTAGAGGGACAGGGGCAGCGGGGGCAAACACAGATACG. Protein product: CSARGTGAAGANTDT. The entire CDR3 protein reads CSARGTGAAGANTDTQYF. The V call is TRBV20-1, the J call TRBJ2-3; maybe TRBD1 (9 bases). The read falls 3 residues short of the CDR3 end, and the missing part is taken from the germline J gene. Between the trimmed V and J ends, which lost 1 base and 2 bases, there was a span of 22 bases. CDR1 is DFQATT, CDR2 SNEGSKA, per germline (reference sequence). The CDR3 extends over 18 amino acids.

This clone occurred many times. The CDR3 extends 3 residues past the end of the read, so its final part is completed from the germline J gene. J is TRBJ1-2 and V is TRBV18; D might be TRBD1 (5 bases). From germline, CDR1 is KGHSH and CDR2 LQKENI. V was cut by 1 base and J by 2 bases, with 23 bases left in between. This CDR3 has 19 residues. The sequenced CDR3 bases are TGTGCCAGCTCACCACAATCATCCCTTCGAGGGGCAGAGAACTATGGC. Its translation: CASSPQSSLRGAENYG. The full CDR3 protein reads CASSPQSSLRGAENYGYTF. The whole variable domain, filled in from reference TRBV18 and TRBJ1-2, reads NAGVMQNPRHLVRRRGQEARLRCSPMKGHSHVYWYRQLPEEGLKFMVYLQKENIIDESGMPKERFSAEFPKEGPSILRIQQVVRGDSAAYFCASSPQSSLRGAENYGYTFGSGTRLTVV.

As regards this clone: The CDR3 end is not reached by the read, which stops 3 residues before it; the germline J gene fills it in. The chain links TRBV19 to TRBJ2-5; weak D call: TRBD1 (6 bases). With 4 bases removed from V and 1 base from J, the gap between germline ends came to 10 bases. CDR1 is LNHDA and CDR2 is SQIVND in the germline V gene (reference sequence). The CDR3 runs to 14 residues. CDR3 residues: CASSTTGSQETQYF. The sequenced part of the CDR3 DNA is TGTGCCAGTAGTACTACAGGGAGCCAAGAGACC.

In its sample, this clone was seen many times. The read terminates 3 residues before the CDR3 end, so the remaining end is supplied by the germline J gene. The V gene is TRBV2, the J gene TRBJ2-7; tentatively, D is TRBD2 (6 bases). CDR3 length: 12 amino acids. Germline V gene data show CDR1 as SNHLY and CDR2 as FYNNEI. V was trimmed by 5 bases and J by 4 bases, leaving 9 bases between them. This chain's CDR3 is CASSRDSYEQYF. The CDR3 bases that were read are TGTGCCAGCAGTCGGGACTCATACGAG.

This clone is medium-sized in the sample. The sequence runs out 3 residues before the end of the CDR3; the remainder is reconstructed from the germline J gene. The V and J genes are TRBV14 and TRBJ2-1, with D hard to call. Germline V gives CDR1 SGHDN, CDR2 FVKESK. Trimming shortened V by 1 base and J by 3 bases, and 16 bases separated the two germline ends. This CDR3 contains 17 residues. Incomplete CDR3 DNA: TGTGCCAGCAGCCAAGCCCCCCTACTAATCAACTACAATGAG. It translates to CASSQAPLLINYNE. The whole CDR3 reads CASSQAPLLINYNEQFF. Based on the CDR3 plus reference TRBV14 and TRBJ2-1, the full variable domain is EAGVTQFPSHSVIEKGQTVTLRCDPISGHDNLYWYRRVMGKEIKFLLHFVKESKQDESGMPNNRFLAERTGGTYSTLKVQPAELEDSGVYFCASSQAPLLINYNEQFFGPGTRLTVL.

In this sample, this clone turned up many times. The read halts 3 residues ahead of the CDR3 end, with the missing end drawn from the germline J gene. The chain is built from TRBV30 and TRBJ2-4, with 9 bases that match TRBD2. Trimming cost V 8 bases and J 1 base; bases outside gene matches: 3. The CDR3 covers 13 residues. Germline V gene sequence: CDR1 GTSNPN, CDR2 SVGIG (reference sequence). The DNA read from the CDR3 is TGTGCCGGCACTAGCGGGGCCAAAAACATT. It yields the protein CAGTSGAKNI. The entire CDR3 is CAGTSGAKNIQYF. The whole variable domain, filled in from reference TRBV30 and TRBJ2-4, reads SQTIHQWPATLVQPVGSPLSLECTVEGTSNPNLYWYRQAAGRGLQLLFYSVGIGQISSEVPQNLSASRPQDRQFILSSKKLLLSDSGFYLCAGTSGAKNIQYFGAGTRLSVL.

In the case of this clone: The read terminates 3 residues ahead of where the CDR3 ends, so the germline J gene completes it. The chain employs TRBV30 and TRBJ2-2; D ambiguous. The germline CDR1 and CDR2 sequences are GTSNPN and SVGIG (reference sequence). The CDR3 runs 12 residues. V lost 0 bases to trimming and J lost 6 bases, with 5 bases between them. CDR3 DNA (partial): TGTGCCTGGAGTGTCAGCGCCGGGGAG. Its translation: CAWSVSAGE. The complete CDR3 protein is CAWSVSAGELFF.

Incomplete CDR3 DNA: TGTGCCAGCAGCGAAACAACCGGGACAGCCACAGATACG. It specifies CASSETTGTATDT. The entire CDR3 protein is CASSETTGTATDTQYF. The chain has TRBV7-8 and TRBJ2-3, with 7 bases fitting TRBD1. The CDR3 extends 3 residues past the end of the read, so its final part is completed from the germline J gene. The V gene's germline CDR1 is SGHVS and CDR2 FQNEAQ. V lost 5 bases, J lost 2 bases, and 10 bases stayed unmatched. The CDR3 is 16 amino acids.

This clone showed up just a few times. The read halts 3 residues ahead of the CDR3 end, with the missing end drawn from the germline J gene. The chain carries TRBV2 and TRBJ1-4; possibly TRBD1 for D (5 bases). Germline V gene data show CDR1 as SNHLY and CDR2 as FYNNEI. The V end lost 6 bases, the J end lost 8 bases, and 19 bases lay between the germline ends. This CDR3 has 15 amino acids. This CDR3 reads CASRETPGLVEKLFF. The CDR3 DNA, read in part, is TGTGCCAGCAGGGAGACCCCGGGACTAGTAGAAAAA.

This clone was found many times. The DNA is omitted, as the CDR3 cannot be located on it reliably, and the CDR3 follows TCRdb's listing. V usage is TRBV19 and J usage is TRBJ2-1; the table names TRBD1-2, a call not compared with the DNA. Germline loops: CDR1 LNHDA, CDR2 SQIVND (reference sequence). The CDR3 is made up of 14 amino acids, end residues included. The chain's CDR3 is CASSLRDFGNEQFF.

This clone occurred a few times. The sequenced fragment ends 3 residues before the CDR3 boundary, so the rest is inferred from the germline J gene. The chain combines TRBV19 with TRBJ1-2, with D tentatively TRBD1 (5 bases). CDR1 LNHDA and CDR2 SQIVND come from the germline V gene (reference sequence). This CDR3 is built from 11 residues. The germline V and J ends were trimmed by 8 bases and 6 bases, with 10 bases remaining between them. Incomplete CDR3 DNA: TGTGCCAGTGGTCGGGGGAATGGC. Protein sequence: CASGRGNG. The whole CDR3 sequence is CASGRGNGYTF.

This clone was observed a few times. With the read ending 3 residues before the CDR3 end, the germline J gene is used to fill in that end. The chain employs TRBV19 and TRBJ2-7, with 9 bases fitting TRBD2. The CDR3 covers 17 residues. CDR1 LNHDA and CDR2 SQIVND come from the germline V gene (reference sequence). V gave up 6 bases and J gave up 2 bases; unmatched junction bases: 14. The CDR3 DNA, read in part, is TGTGCCAGTAGCCGTACCCCAACCGGGACTAGCACCTACGAG. It is translated as CASSRTPTGTSTYE. The full CDR3 protein is CASSRTPTGTSTYEQYF.

In this sample, this clone turned up a few times. The CDR3 is cut off 3 residues early in the read; its end comes from the germline J gene. This chain joins TRBV6-2 or TRBV6-3 and TRBJ2-7; a weak D match, TRBD2 (6 bases). The germline V gene has CDR1 MNHEY and CDR2 SVGEGT. This CDR3 has 13 residues. Trimming took 5 bases from V and 6 from J, leaving 14 bases between them. This chain's CDR3 is CASSQAGTREQYF. CDR3 DNA, as far as it was read: TGTGCCAGCAGTCAAGCCGGGACTCGCGAG.

This clone was seen at least ten times. The read terminates 3 residues ahead of where the CDR3 ends, so the germline J gene completes it. The rearrangement uses TRBV30 and TRBJ1-1; D not resolved. This CDR3 comprises 16 residues. V lost 2 bases and J lost 0, with 16 bases in between. Germline lookup yields CDR1 GTSNPN and CDR2 SVGIG (reference sequence). The CDR3: CAWSITPGFLNTEAFF. CDR3 bases read: TGTGCCTGGAGTATCACTCCCGGGTTTTTGAACACTGAA.

This clone was counted between two and nine times. The CDR3 bases that were read are TGTGCCAGTTCCACGGTTGAA. Translated: CASSTVE. The complete CDR3 sequence is CASSTVEAFF. The chain has TRBV19 and TRBJ1-1, with D hard to call. The observed sequence ends 3 residues before the CDR3 terminus, with the missing tail filled in from the germline J gene. This CDR3 has 10 amino acids. The V and J ends lost 8 bases and 7 bases respectively, with 8 bases between them. CDR1 and CDR2 from the germline V gene are LNHDA and SQIVND (reference sequence).

On this clone itself: The read ends 3 residues early relative to the CDR3; the germline J gene fills the gap. The J gene is TRBJ2-2, the V gene TRBV6-1; weak D call: TRBD1 (6 bases). The germline CDR1 and CDR2 sequences are MNHNS and SASEGT. Between the trimmed V and J ends, which lost 2 bases and 5 bases, there was a span of 9 bases. The CDR3 extends over 14 amino acids. The sequenced part of the CDR3 DNA is TGTGCCAGCAGTGAACAGGGGAAGACCGGGGAG. It yields the protein CASSEQGKTGE. The full CDR3 protein reads CASSEQGKTGELFF.